These 13 T cell receptor beta chains were sequenced from one sample in a study of T cells in Graves' hyperthyroidism and ophthalmopathy (dated by TCRdb to the late 2010s). The library was generated by multiplex PCR. Sequencing relied on an Illumina HiSeq 2000. TCR beta CDR3 regions were amplified from RNA transcripts. The TCR CDR3 was subjected to a first round of RT-PCR using the HTBI primer set and the Qiagen OneStep RT-PCR kit. The public reads were run again by TCRdb, first through fastp at Q25 and then through MiXCR, and only productive beta chains were kept. Every distinct CDR3 protein forms one entry, paired with its most common genes and DNA. This sample is represented by about 400,000 distinct CDR3 sequences; roughly 25% of them were singletons. Around four fifths of the sample belongs to the ten largest clones. The specimen sequenced was blood. These receptors were obtained from a man in his fifties or sixties with Graves' hyperthyroidism.

The chain combines TRBV28 with TRBJ2-1; D is unresolved. This CDR3 region has 13 residues. V was trimmed by 6 bases and J by 15 bases, leaving 21 bases between them. Per the germline V gene, CDR1 is MDHEN and CDR2 is SYDVKM. The CDR3 DNA reads as TGTGCCAGCAGCCCCCCAGCTATAGCCGTGGGGTTCTTC. This codes for CASSPPAIAVGFF.

J is TRBJ2-3 and V is TRBV12-3 or TRBV12-4; possible D gene TRBD1, 7 bases. The CDR3 spans 17 residues. Trimming removed 9 bases at V and 1 base at J, with 23 bases between. Written as DNA, the CDR3 is TGTGCCAGTTCATCAGGGGGAGGCCCGTTTGGCACAGATACGCAGTATTTT. This translates into CASSSGGGPFGTDTQYF.

This clonotype was recorded at least ten times. This rearrangement joins TRBV3-1 to TRBJ1-3; no clear D. This CDR3 is 15 amino acids long. Trimming left V 1 base short and J 0 bases short, with 7 bases between. Germline CDR1 is LGHDT and CDR2 is YNNKEL (reference sequence). The CDR3 sequence: CASSQVPFSGNTIYF. The CDR3 region has the DNA TGTGCCAGCAGCCAAGTCCCCTTCTCTGGAAACACCATATATTTT.

V usage is TRBV15 and J usage is TRBJ2-3; 8 nucleotides line up with TRBD2. V trimming: 5 bases; J trimming: 7 bases; junction bases outside the gene matches: 11. Per germline, CDR1 LNHNV and CDR2 YYDKDF (reference sequence). The CDR3 has 15 amino acids. CDR3 sequence: CATSPLAGGQNTQYF. CDR3 coding DNA: TGTGCCACCAGCCCCCTGGCGGGAGGACAGAATACGCAGTATTTT.

V gene TRBV5-6 combines with J gene TRBJ1-2; D gene uncertain. CDR3 length: 14 residues. CDR1 is SGHDT and CDR2 is YYEEEE in the germline V gene. Trimming shortened V by 3 bases and J by 0 bases, and 9 bases separated the two germline ends. The CDR3 DNA is TGTGCCAGCAGCTCGGGATTAGCTAACTATGGCTACACCTTC. Amino acid sequence: CASSSGLANYGYTF.

The sample holds a few counts of this clonotype. This chain joins TRBV5-1 and TRBJ2-4; 7 positions agree with TRBD2. The CDR3 contains 17 residues. Germline V gives CDR1 SGHRS, CDR2 YFSETQ. The V and J ends lost 2 bases and 1 base, in that order; junction bases with no gene match: 9. As DNA, the CDR3 is TGCGCCAGCAGCTTCCAGGCGGGAGTTGATGCCAAAAACATTCAGTACTTC. It is translated as CASSFQAGVDAKNIQYF.

This clonotype has ten or more counts. The rearrangement uses TRBV18 and TRBJ1-2, with a weak D call TRBD1 (5 bases). The CDR3 is 15 residues long. The germline V and J ends were trimmed by 1 base and 5 bases, with 14 bases remaining between them. Germline V CDR1 and CDR2: KGHSH, LQKENI. CDR3 sequence (DNA): TGTGCCAGCTCACCACTTGGTTCGGAGGGGTATGGCTACACCTTC. Its protein product is CASSPLGSEGYGYTF.

The chain uses TRBV24-1 and TRBJ2-2; TRBD1 is a possible D gene (6 bases). The V and J ends lost 3 bases and 2 bases respectively, with 12 bases between them. CDR3 length: 16 amino acids. Looked up from germline, CDR1 is KGHDR and CDR2 is SFDVKD. CDR3 nucleotide sequence: TGTGCCACCAGTGATCTAAAACAGGGAAACACCGGGGAGCTGTTTTTT. It specifies CATSDLKQGNTGELFF.

This clonotype showed up just a few times. This chain uses TRBV5-1 with TRBJ2-7, with TRBD1 matching 7 bases. There are 16 residues in the CDR3. Trimming cost V 0 bases and J 2 bases; bases outside gene matches: 8. CDR1 SGHRS and CDR2 YFSETQ come from the germline V gene. Here the CDR3 reads CASSLAPGQATYEQYF. Written as DNA, the CDR3 is TGCGCCAGCAGCTTGGCCCCCGGACAGGCTACCTACGAGCAGTACTTC. Combining the CDR3 with reference TRBV5-1 and TRBJ2-7 gives the whole variable domain KAGVTQTPRYLIKTRGQQVTLSCSPISGHRSVSWYQQTPGQGLQFLFEYFSETQRNKGNFPGRFSGRQFSNSRSEMNVSTLELGDSALYLCASSLAPGQATYEQYFGPGTRLTVT.

This clonotype was observed at least ten times. The chain links TRBV6-1 to TRBJ1-1; D is undetermined. This CDR3 has 14 residues. The germline V gene encodes CDR1 MNHNS and CDR2 SASEGT. V was clipped by 6 bases and J by 0 bases, with 11 bases between them. CDR3 DNA: TGTGCCAGCAGCAGTGCTGAGGTGAACACTGAAGCTTTCTTT. This gives the protein CASSSAEVNTEAFF.

This clonotype was seen a single time. The chain combines TRBV7-2 with TRBJ1-1; the D is unclear. CDR3 length: 13 amino acids. Germline loops: CDR1 SGHTA, CDR2 FQGNSA. Trimming took off 6 bases at V and 0 bases at J, with 8 bases between the two ends. The CDR3: CASRLNLNTEAFF. CDR3 nucleotide sequence: TGTGCCAGCAGACTTAATTTGAACACTGAAGCTTTCTTT. Full variable domain (remainder filled in from reference TRBV7-2 and TRBJ1-1): GAGVSQSPSNKVTEKGKDVELRCDPISGHTALYWYRQSLGQGLEFLIYFQGNSAPDKSGLPSDRFSAERTGGSVSTLTIQRTQQEDSAVYLCASRLNLNTEAFFGQGTRLTVV.

This clonotype was found a few times. The chain recombines TRBV29-1 with TRBJ2-2, with a tentative D call TRBD1 (6 bases). Germline V CDR1 and CDR2: SQVTM, ANQGSEA. V was trimmed by 4 bases and J by 2 bases, leaving 17 bases between them. The CDR3 has 16 amino acids. CDR3 nucleotides: TGCAGCGTTGTCAGAACAGGGTCTGTTAACACCGGGGAGCTGTTTTTT. Its protein is CSVVRTGSVNTGELFF.

This clonotype appeared many times. The chain couples TRBV7-8 to TRBJ2-7, with D unclear. CDR1 is SGHVS and CDR2 is FQNEAQ in the germline V gene. V was trimmed by 5 bases and J by 6 bases, leaving 8 bases between them. CDR3 length equals 11 residues. The CDR3 loop is CASSPLGEQYF. The DNA of the CDR3 is TGTGCCAGCAGCCCCCTAGGCGAGCAGTACTTC.